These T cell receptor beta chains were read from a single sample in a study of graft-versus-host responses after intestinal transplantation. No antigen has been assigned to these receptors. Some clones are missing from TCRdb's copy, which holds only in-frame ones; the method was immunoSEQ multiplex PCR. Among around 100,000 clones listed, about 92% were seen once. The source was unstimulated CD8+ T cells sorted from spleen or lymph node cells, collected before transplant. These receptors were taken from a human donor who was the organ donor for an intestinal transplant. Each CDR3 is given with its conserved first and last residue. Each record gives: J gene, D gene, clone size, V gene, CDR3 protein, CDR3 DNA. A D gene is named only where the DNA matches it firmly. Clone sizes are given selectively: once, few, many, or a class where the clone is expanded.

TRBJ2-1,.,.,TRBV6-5,CASSPSGSADNEQFF,TGTGCCAGCAGCCCGTCAGGGTCTGCTGACAATGAGCAGTTCTTC
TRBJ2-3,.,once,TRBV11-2,CASSLPLVVGQDTQYF,TGTGCCAGCAGCTTACCCCTAGTGGTTGGACAAGATACGCAGTATTTT
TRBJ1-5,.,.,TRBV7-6,CASSWGVSQPQHF,TGTGCCAGCAGTTGGGGGGTTAGTCAGCCCCAGCATTTT
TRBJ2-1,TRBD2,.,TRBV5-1,CASSLSGLAAGEQFF,TGCGCCAGCAGCTTGTCAGGACTAGCGGCAGGCGAGCAGTTCTTC
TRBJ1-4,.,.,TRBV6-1,CASSGPRDGNEKLFF,TGTGCCAGCAGTGGGCCCCGGGACGGTAATGAAAAACTGTTTTTT
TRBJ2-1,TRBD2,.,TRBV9,CASSAETSGVYNEQFF,TGTGCCAGCAGCGCTGAAACTAGCGGGGTTTACAATGAGCAGTTCTTC
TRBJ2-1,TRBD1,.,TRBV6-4,CASSDGGQGEYNEQFF,TGTGCCAGCAGTGACGGAGGACAGGGGGAATACAATGAGCAGTTCTTC
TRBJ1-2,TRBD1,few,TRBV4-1,CASSPDRDRLSYTF,TGCGCCAGCAGCCCAGACCGGGACAGGTTGAGCTACACCTTC
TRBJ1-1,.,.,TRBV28,CASSFQGGSTEAFF,TGTGCCAGCAGTTTCCAGGGAGGGTCCACTGAAGCTTTCTTT
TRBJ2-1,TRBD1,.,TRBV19,CASSISGTGQFF,TGTGCCAGTAGTATATCAGGGACAGGGCAGTTCTTC
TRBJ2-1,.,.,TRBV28,CASSLQNNEQFF,TGTGCCAGCAGTTTACAAAACAATGAGCAGTTCTTC
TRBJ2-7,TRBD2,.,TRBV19,CASSINGLAASYEQYF,TGTGCCAGTAGTATAAATGGACTAGCGGCCTCCTACGAGCAGTACTTC
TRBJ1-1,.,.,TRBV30,CAWIRGIDGAFF,TGTGCCTGGATCCGTGGGATAGACGGAGCTTTCTTT
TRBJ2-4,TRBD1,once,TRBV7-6,CASSQGQGPYKNIQYF,TGTGCCAGCAGCCAGGGACAGGGGCCCTACAAAAACATTCAGTACTTC
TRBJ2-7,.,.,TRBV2,CASSPARRSSYEQYF,TGTGCCAGCAGTCCCGCGAGGAGGAGCTCCTACGAGCAGTACTTC
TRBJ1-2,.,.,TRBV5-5,CASSLAGASYGYTF,TGTGCCAGCAGCTTGGCGGGGGCGAGCTATGGCTACACCTTC